The clone carrying this T cell receptor (beta chain) appeared a single time. Its antigen is undetermined. This entry belongs to a study of graft-versus-host responses after intestinal transplantation. Study-level information: The recipients all started with anti-thymocyte globulin induction and then took tacrolimus and steroids for 3 to 4 years. Study-level points and caveats: Levels of circulating GvH clones at their peak were associated with early post-transplant HvG declines.

The V segment lost 3 bases and the J segment 5 bases; nucleotides outside the gene matches: 8. CDR1 and CDR2 (germline): LNHDA, SQIVND (reference sequence). The CDR3 runs 16 residues. Here immunoSEQ multiplex PCR was the method, and the copy in TCRdb shows in-frame clones only, minus some. The sample has about 86,000 clones, roughly nine tenths seen once. The TCR was taken from a human donor who was the organ donor for an intestinal transplant. This material consisted of unstimulated CD4+ T cells sorted from spleen or lymph node cells, taken before transplant. The chain uses TRBV19 and TRBJ2-2; 8 bases map to TRBD1. CDR3 sequence reads: CASSMTGVPTTGELFF. CDR3 nucleotide sequence: TGTGCCAGTAGTATGACAGGGGTCCCTACAACCGGGGAGCTGTTTTTT.